The rows below give T cell receptor beta chains drawn from one sample of a study of T cells after yellow fever vaccination. TCRdb reanalysed the 5' RACE reads using MiXCR and keeps one entry per CDR3 protein. The sample includes about 340,000 distinct CDR3 sequences, 4% of them seen just once. Here the sequenced sample was PBMCs, taken 5 days after the yellow fever booster vaccination. The source is a man between 18 and 35 years old who received the YFV17D yellow fever vaccine. The CDR3 runs from the conserved cysteine through the conserved F or W. The D gene is left open where the match is weak. Only part of the rows carry a size: once, few, many, or a class if the clone is expanded.

TGTGCCAGCACCTTGGGGTGGAACTATGGCTACACCTTC	CASTLGWNYGYTF	.	.	TRBV7-2	TRBJ1-2
TGTGCCAGCAGCCAAGGGGGCTTTAACTACGAGCAGTACTTC	CASSQGGFNYEQYF	.	.	TRBV4-2	TRBJ2-7
TGTGCCAGCAGTCCCGGACAACAGGGTTCTCAGCCCCAGCATTTT	CASSPGQQGSQPQHF	.	.	TRBV6-1	TRBJ1-5
TGTGCCAGCACTAAGGAGACCCAGTACTTC	CASTKETQYF	few	.	TRBV28	TRBJ2-5
TGCGCCAGCAGCTTGGGTCTGACGGGGGACCGTCACACAGATACGCAGTATTTT	CASSLGLTGDRHTDTQYF	many	.	TRBV5-1	TRBJ2-3
TGTGCCAGCAGTTCCGAGGTGGGGGAAAAACTGTTTTTT	CASSSEVGEKLFF	.	.	TRBV12-3/TRBV12-4	TRBJ1-4
TGTGCCAGCAGCTTAGGTGCTTACCAAGCTTTCTTT	CASSLGAYQAFF	.	.	TRBV7-9	TRBJ1-1
TGCGCCAGCAGCCAAGTTCGTCCGGGACGAAGAGGCTACACCTTC	CASSQVRPGRRGYTF	few	.	TRBV4-1	TRBJ1-2
TGTGCCAGCAGCTTACCGGGCCCCGAAGCTTTCTTT	CASSLPGPEAFF	.	.	TRBV7-9	TRBJ1-1
TGCAGCGTTGTAAGTGATGGCTACACCTTC	CSVVSDGYTF	.	.	TRBV29-1	TRBJ1-2
TGTGCCAGCGAGGGGGAAGGAAAACTGTTTTTT	CASEGEGKLFF	once	.	TRBV7-9	TRBJ1-4
TGTGCCAGCAGCGCAGTTTTTCAGGGGGCCACAGATACGCAGTATTTT	CASSAVFQGATDTQYF	few	TRBD1	TRBV5-6	TRBJ2-3
TGTGCCAGCAGCTCCGCCGGGATCGGCTTAAGTCAGCCCCAGCATTTT	CASSSAGIGLSQPQHF	many	.	TRBV7-9	TRBJ1-5
TGTGCCAGCAGCCAAGTTTCTTCGGAGACAGAGACCCAGTACTTC	CASSQVSSETETQYF	few	.	TRBV3-1	TRBJ2-5